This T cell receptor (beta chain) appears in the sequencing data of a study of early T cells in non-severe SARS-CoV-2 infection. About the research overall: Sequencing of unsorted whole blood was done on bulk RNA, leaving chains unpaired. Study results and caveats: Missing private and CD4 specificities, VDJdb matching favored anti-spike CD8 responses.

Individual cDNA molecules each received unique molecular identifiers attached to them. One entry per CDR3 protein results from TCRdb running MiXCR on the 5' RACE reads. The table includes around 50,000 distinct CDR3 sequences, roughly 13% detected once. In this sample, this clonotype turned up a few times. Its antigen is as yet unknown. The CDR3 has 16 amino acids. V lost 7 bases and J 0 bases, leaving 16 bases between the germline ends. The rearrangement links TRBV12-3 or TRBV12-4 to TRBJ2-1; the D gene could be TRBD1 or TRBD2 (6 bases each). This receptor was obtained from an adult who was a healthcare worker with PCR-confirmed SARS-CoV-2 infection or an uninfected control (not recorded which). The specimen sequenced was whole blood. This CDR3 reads CASTPGALASYNEQFF. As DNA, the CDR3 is TGTGCCAGCACCCCGGGGGCACTAGCCTCCTACAATGAGCAGTTCTTC.